Sequencing of this T cell receptor beta chain was carried out in a study of control samples from healthy donors and cancer patients. Here immunoSEQ multiplex PCR was the method, and the copy in TCRdb shows in-frame clones only, minus some. Here the sample spans 90,000 to 150,000 clones, about nine tenths being singletons. Germline CDR1 SGHTA, CDR2 FQGTGA. Trimming shortened V by 6 bases and J by 4 bases, and 16 bases separated the two germline ends. CDR3 length equals 15 residues. This clone was seen only once. Sequenced sample: blood. The sequence came from a man aged 35 to 55 in good health. The chain uses TRBV7-3 and TRBJ2-1; tentative D call: TRBD1 (5 bases). The CDR3 DNA reads as TGTGCCAGCAGTCCTGGGAAGGGGTCGTACAATGAGCAGTTCTTC. Translating gives CASSPGKGSYNEQFF.